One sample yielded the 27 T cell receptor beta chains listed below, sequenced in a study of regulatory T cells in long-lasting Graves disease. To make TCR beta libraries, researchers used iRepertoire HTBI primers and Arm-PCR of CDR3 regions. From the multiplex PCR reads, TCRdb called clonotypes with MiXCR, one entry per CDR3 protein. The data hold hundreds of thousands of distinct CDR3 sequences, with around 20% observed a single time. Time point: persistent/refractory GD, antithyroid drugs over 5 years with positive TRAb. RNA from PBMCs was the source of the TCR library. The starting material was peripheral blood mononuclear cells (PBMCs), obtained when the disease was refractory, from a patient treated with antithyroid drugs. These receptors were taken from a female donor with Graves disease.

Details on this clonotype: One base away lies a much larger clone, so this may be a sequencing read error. The CDR3 is CASSIQGGGYTF. The CDR3 DNA reads as TGTGCCAGCAGTATCCAGGGGGGTGGCTACACCTTC. The rearrangement links TRBV28 to TRBJ1-2; the match to TRBD1 covers 7 bases. With 5 bases clipped from V and 7 bases from J, the junction kept 4 bases outside the gene matches. Germline lookup yields CDR1 MDHEN and CDR2 SYDVKM. The CDR3 has 12 amino acids.

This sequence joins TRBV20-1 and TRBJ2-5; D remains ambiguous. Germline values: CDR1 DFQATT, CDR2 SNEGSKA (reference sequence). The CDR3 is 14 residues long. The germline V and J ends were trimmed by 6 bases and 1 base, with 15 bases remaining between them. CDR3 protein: CSASPPRSQETQYF. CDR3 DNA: TGCAGTGCCTCCCCCCCCCGGAGCCAAGAGACCCAGTACTTC.

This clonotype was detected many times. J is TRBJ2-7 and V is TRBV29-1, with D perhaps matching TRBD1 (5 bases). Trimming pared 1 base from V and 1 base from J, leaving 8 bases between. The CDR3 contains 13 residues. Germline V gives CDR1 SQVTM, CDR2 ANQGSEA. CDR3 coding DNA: TGCAGCGTTGAAGTTAAGGGGTCCTACGAGCAGTACTTC. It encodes CSVEVKGSYEQYF.

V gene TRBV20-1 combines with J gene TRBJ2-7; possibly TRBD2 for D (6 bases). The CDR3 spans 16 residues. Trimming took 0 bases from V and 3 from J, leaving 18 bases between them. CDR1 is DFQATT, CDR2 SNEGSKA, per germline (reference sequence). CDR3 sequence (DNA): TGCAGTGCTAGAGATTATAGCGGTAGACAGCACTACGAGCAGTACTTC. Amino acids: CSARDYSGRQHYEQYF.

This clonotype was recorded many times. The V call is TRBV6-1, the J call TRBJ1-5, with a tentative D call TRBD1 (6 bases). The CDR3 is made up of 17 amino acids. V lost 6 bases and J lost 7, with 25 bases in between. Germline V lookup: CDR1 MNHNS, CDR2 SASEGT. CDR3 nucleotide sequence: TGTGCCAGCAGCCCCCGGCCCAACAGGGCACAACACCAGCCCCAGCATTTT. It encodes CASSPRPNRAQHQPQHF.

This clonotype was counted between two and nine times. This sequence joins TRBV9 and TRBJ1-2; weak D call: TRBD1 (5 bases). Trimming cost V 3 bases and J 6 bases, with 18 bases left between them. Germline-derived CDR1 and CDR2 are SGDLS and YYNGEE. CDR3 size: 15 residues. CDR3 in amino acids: CASSGGSFSPHGYTF. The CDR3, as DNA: TGTGCCAGCAGCGGGGGGTCGTTCAGTCCGCATGGCTACACCTTC.

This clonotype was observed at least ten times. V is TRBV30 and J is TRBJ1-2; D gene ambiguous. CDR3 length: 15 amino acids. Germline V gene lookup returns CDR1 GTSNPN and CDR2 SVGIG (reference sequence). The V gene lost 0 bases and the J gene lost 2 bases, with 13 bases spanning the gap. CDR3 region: CAWSVQGPPNYGYTF. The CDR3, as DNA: TGTGCCTGGAGTGTACAAGGACCGCCAAACTATGGCTACACCTTC.

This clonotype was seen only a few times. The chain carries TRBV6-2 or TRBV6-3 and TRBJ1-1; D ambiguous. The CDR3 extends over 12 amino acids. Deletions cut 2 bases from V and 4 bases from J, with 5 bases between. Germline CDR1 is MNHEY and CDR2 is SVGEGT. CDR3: CASSYPVTEAFF. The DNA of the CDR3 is TGTGCCAGCAGTTACCCGGTCACTGAAGCTTTCTTT.

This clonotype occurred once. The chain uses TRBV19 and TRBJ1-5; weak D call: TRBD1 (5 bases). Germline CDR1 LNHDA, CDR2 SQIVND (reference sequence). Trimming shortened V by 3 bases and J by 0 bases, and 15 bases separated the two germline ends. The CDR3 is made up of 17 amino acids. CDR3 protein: CASSILPGRDSNQPQHF. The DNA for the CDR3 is TGTGCCAGTAGTATTCTCCCAGGGCGTGATAGCAATCAGCCCCAGCATTTT.

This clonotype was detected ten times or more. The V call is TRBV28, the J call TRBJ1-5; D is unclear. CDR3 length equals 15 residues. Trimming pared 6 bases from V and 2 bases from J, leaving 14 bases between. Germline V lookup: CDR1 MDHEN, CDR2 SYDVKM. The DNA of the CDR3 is TGTGCCAGCAGCTCCCCGGGCAGAGGCAATCAGCCCCAGCATTTT. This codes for CASSSPGRGNQPQHF.

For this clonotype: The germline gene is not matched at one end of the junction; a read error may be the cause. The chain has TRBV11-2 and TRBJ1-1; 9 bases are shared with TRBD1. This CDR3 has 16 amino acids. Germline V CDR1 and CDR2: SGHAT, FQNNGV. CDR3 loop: CASSHPPGQGPTEAFF. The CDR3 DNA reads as TGCGCCAGCAGCCACCCGCCGGGACAGGGTCCAACTGAAGCTTTCTTT.

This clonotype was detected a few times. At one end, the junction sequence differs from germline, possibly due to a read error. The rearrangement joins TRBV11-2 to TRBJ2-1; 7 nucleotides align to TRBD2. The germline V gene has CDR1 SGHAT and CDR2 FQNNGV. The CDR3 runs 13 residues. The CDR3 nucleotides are TGCGCCAGCAGCTTGGGGGGGTACAATGAGCAGTTCTTC. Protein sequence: CASSLGGYNEQFF. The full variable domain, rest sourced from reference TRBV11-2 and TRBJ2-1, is EAGVAQSPRYKIIEKRQSVAFWCNPISGHATLYWYQQILGQGPKLLIQFQNNGVVDDSQLPKDRFSAERLKGVDSTLKIQPAKLEDSAVYLCASSLGGYNEQFFGPGTRLTVL.

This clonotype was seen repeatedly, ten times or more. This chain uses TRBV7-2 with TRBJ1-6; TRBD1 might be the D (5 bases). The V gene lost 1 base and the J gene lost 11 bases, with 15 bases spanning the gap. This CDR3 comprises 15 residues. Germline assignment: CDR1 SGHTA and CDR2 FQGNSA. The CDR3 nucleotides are TGTGCCAGCAGCTTAGGGGGCAGGATAAGCACACCCCTCCACTTT. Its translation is CASSLGGRISTPLHF.

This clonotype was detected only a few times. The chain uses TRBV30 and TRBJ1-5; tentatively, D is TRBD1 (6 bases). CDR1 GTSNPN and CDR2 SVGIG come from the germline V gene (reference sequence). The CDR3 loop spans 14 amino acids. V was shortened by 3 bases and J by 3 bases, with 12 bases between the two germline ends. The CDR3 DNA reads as TGTGCCTGGAGACACCAGGGGATCAATCAGCCCCAGCATTTT. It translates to CAWRHQGINQPQHF.

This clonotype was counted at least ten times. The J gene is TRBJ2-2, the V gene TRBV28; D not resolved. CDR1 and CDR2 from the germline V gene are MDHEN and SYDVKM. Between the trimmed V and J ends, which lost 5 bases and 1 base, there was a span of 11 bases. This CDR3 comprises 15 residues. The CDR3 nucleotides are TGTGCCAGCAGTCCACCCCTAGGGAACACCGGGGAGCTGTTTTTT. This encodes CASSPPLGNTGELFF.

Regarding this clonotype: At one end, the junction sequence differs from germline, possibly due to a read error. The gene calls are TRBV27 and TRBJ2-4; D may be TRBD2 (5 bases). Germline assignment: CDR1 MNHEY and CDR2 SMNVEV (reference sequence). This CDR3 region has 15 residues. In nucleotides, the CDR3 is TGTGCCAGCAGTTTTGACTACGCAGCCAAAGACATTCAGTACTTC. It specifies CASSFDYAAKDIQYF.

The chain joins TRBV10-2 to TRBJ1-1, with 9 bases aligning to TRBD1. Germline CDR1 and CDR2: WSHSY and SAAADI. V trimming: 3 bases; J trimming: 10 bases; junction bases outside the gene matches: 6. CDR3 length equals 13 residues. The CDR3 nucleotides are TGCGCCAGCAGTGACGCGGGACAGGGAAGAGCTTTCTTT. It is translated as CASSDAGQGRAFF.

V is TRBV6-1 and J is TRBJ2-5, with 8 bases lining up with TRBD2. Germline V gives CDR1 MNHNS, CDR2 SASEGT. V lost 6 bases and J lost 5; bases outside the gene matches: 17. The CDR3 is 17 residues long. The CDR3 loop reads CASRESGRGTLGETQYF. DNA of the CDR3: TGTGCCAGCAGAGAGAGCGGGAGAGGGACCTTAGGGGAGACCCAGTACTTC.

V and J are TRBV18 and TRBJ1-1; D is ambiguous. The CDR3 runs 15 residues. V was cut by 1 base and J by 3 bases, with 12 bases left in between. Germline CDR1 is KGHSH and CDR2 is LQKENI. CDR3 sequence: CASSPQGIRDTEAFF. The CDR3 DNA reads TGTGCCAGCTCACCACAGGGAATTCGGGACACTGAAGCTTTCTTT. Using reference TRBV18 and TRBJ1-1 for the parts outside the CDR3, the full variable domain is NAGVMQNPRHLVRRRGQEARLRCSPMKGHSHVYWYRQLPEEGLKFMVYLQKENIIDESGMPKERFSAEFPKEGPSILRIQQVVRGDSAAYFCASSPQGIRDTEAFFGQGTRLTVV.

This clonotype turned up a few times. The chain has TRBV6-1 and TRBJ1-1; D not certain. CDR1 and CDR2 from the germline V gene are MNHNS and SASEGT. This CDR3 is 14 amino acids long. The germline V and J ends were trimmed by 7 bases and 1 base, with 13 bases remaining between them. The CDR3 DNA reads TGTGCCAGCATCCTCAGCCCCAAGAACACTGAAGCTTTCTTT. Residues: CASILSPKNTEAFF.

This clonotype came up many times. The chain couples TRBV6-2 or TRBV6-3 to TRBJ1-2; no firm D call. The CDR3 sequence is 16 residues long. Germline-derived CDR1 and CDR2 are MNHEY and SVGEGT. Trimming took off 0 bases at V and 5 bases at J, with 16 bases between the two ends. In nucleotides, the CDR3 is TGTGCCAGCAGTTACTCGATTGGCGTAGAGTCTTATGGCTACACCTTC. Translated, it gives CASSYSIGVESYGYTF.

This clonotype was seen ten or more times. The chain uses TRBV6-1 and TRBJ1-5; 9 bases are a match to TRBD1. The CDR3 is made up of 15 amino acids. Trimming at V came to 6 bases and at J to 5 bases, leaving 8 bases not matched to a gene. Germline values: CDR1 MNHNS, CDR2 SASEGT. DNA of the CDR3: TGTGCCAGCAGCCTACCCCGGACAGGGGATCAGCCCCAGCATTTT. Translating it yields CASSLPRTGDQPQHF.

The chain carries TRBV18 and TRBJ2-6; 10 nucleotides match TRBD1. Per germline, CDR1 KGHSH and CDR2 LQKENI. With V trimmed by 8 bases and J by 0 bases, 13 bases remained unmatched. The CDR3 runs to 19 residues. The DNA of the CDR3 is TGTGCCAGCACAGGGGACAGGGGCCCCTCCGCCTCTGGGGCCAACGTCCTGACTTTC. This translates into CASTGDRGPSASGANVLTF.

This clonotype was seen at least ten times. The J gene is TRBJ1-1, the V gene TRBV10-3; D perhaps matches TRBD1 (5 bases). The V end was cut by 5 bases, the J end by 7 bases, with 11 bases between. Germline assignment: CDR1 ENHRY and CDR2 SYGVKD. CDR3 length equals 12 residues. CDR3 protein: CAISWDGLEAFF. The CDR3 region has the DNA TGTGCCATCAGTTGGGACGGGCTTGAAGCTTTCTTT.

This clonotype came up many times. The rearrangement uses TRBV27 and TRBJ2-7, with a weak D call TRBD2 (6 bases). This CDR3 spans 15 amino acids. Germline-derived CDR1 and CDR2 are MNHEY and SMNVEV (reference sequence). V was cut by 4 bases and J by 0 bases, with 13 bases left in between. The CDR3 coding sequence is TGTGCCAGCAGTTCCATCGACGGGAGCTCCTACGAGCAGTACTTC. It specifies CASSSIDGSSYEQYF.

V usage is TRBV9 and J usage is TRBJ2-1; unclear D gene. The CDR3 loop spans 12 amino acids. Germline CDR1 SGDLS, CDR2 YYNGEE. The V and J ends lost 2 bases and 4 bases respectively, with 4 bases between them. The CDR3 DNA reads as TGTGCCAGCAGCGTCAGATACAATGAGCAGTTCTTC. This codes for CASSVRYNEQFF.

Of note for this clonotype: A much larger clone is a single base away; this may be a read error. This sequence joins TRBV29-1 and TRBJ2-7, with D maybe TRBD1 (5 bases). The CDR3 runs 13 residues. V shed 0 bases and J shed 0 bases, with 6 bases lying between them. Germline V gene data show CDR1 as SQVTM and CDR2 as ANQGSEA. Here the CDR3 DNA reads TGCAGCGTTGAAGATCAGGGCTCCTACGAGCAGTACTTC. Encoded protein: CSVEDQGSYEQYF.